The 29 T cell receptor beta chains below all came from one sample that was sequenced in a study of Tregs in tolerant kidney transplant recipients. Some clones are missing from TCRdb's copy, which holds only in-frame ones; the method was immunoSEQ multiplex PCR. Of 81,000 or so clones in the sample, around 90% were seen once. Related graft donors supplied nonmyeloablative bone marrow transplants, and mixed chimerism was transient. The material sequenced was CD4+ T cells from blood (PBMCs), taken 24 months after the transplant. The receptors were gathered from a human patient who received a combined kidney and bone marrow transplant. Part of the T cells may come from the graft donor.

The gene calls are TRBV9 and TRBJ2-3, with D uncertain. The CDR3 sequence is 14 residues long. Trimming removed 2 bases from V and 2 bases from J, with 9 bases in between. Germline V CDR1 and CDR2: SGDLS, YYNGEE. The CDR3 DNA sequence: TGTGCCAGCAGCGTTCGGAGCTACACAGATACGCAGTATTTT. This encodes CASSVRSYTDTQYF.

The chain combines TRBV30 with TRBJ2-3; possibly TRBD2 for D (6 bases). Looked up from germline, CDR1 is GTSNPN and CDR2 is SVGIG (reference sequence). CDR3 length equals 14 residues. The V and J ends lost 3 bases and 6 bases respectively, with 16 bases between them. The CDR3 protein is CAWRGGEGSDTQYF. CDR3 nucleotides: TGTGCCTGGAGGGGCGGGGAAGGGAGCGATACGCAGTATTTT.

The chain recombines TRBV5-4 with TRBJ2-5; D call uncertain. Germline loops: CDR1 SGHNT, CDR2 YYREEE (reference sequence). The V end was cut by 4 bases, the J end by 6 bases, with 16 bases between. CDR3 length equals 14 residues. The CDR3 bases are TGTGCCAGCAGCCGTAGAGAACAGATGAAGACCCAGTACTTC. Residues: CASSRREQMKTQYF.

The chain joins TRBV4-1 to TRBJ1-2; the D gene is possibly TRBD1 (5 bases). Germline CDR1 is MGHRA and CDR2 is YSYEKL. V was pared by 1 base and J by 8 bases, with 23 bases between. The CDR3 consists of 17 residues. CDR3 nucleotides: TGCGCCAGCAGCCAAGTCTGGAGGGGCCCGTCCGGGGGAGGCTACACCTTC. Amino acids: CASSQVWRGPSGGGYTF.

This clone has only a few counts. V usage is TRBV4-1 and J usage is TRBJ2-3, with D uncertain. The CDR3 sequence is 16 residues long. V lost 4 bases, J lost 0 bases, and 14 bases lay in between. Germline loops: CDR1 MGHRA, CDR2 YSYEKL. CDR3: CASSRQERTSTDTQYF. The DNA for the CDR3 is TGCGCCAGCAGCCGGCAAGAGCGCACTAGCACAGATACGCAGTATTTT.

This clone has a handful of counts. This rearrangement joins TRBV2 to TRBJ1-5; TRBD1 might be the D (6 bases). This CDR3 region has 15 residues. Germline V gene sequence: CDR1 SNHLY, CDR2 FYNNEI. Between the trimmed V and J ends, which lost 3 bases and 2 bases, there was a span of 11 bases. CDR3 bases: TGTGCCAGCAGTGAGGGGGGGCCTGGCAATCAGCCCCAGCATTTT. This encodes CASSEGGPGNQPQHF.

The V gene is TRBV19, the J gene TRBJ1-5, with TRBD1 matching over 8 bases. The CDR3 is 18 residues long. Germline CDR1 reads LNHDA; CDR2 reads SQIVND (reference sequence). V lost 5 bases to trimming and J lost 2 bases; unmatched junction nucleotides: 14. CDR3 protein: CASSLSGQGKGGNQPQHF. In DNA, the CDR3 is TGTGCCAGTAGTCTCTCAGGACAGGGAAAGGGCGGCAATCAGCCCCAGCATTTT.

The chain joins TRBV25-1 to TRBJ1-5, with D perhaps matching TRBD1 (5 bases). V shed 1 base and J shed 4 bases, with 11 bases lying between them. The length of the CDR3 is 15 residues. The germline gives CDR1 MGHDK, CDR2 SYGVNS. CDR3 residues: CASSESDTKNQPQHF. The DNA for the CDR3 is TGTGCCAGCAGTGAATCGGACACCAAGAATCAGCCCCAGCATTTT.

The J gene is TRBJ2-7, the V gene TRBV29-1; possible D gene TRBD1, 5 bases. The CDR3 runs to 12 residues. CDR1 and CDR2 from the germline V gene are SQVTM and ANQGSEA. V was cut by 7 bases and J by 0 bases, with 10 bases left in between. CDR3 DNA: TGCAGCGGGGGCAGGGACTCCTACGAGCAGTACTTC. This encodes CSGGRDSYEQYF.

The rearrangement links TRBV19 to TRBJ1-1; 8 bases map to TRBD1. Germline V gene sequence: CDR1 LNHDA, CDR2 SQIVND (reference sequence). CDR3 length equals 17 residues. J gave up 4 bases and V 7 bases, and 17 bases lay outside the gene matches. CDR3 bases: TGTGCCAGTAAGGTTTGGGGGGACAGGATAAAAGGCACTGAAGCTTTCTTT. This gives the protein CASKVWGDRIKGTEAFF.

V gene TRBV27 combines with J gene TRBJ2-5; the D gene is possibly TRBD1 (6 bases). The V gene lost 6 bases and the J gene lost 4 bases, with 21 bases spanning the gap. Germline CDR1 MNHEY, CDR2 SMNVEV (reference sequence). The CDR3 totals 16 residues. The CDR3 coding sequence is TGTGCCAGCAGCCCCACCCTTTACAGGGAATCAGAGACCCAGTACTTC. Its protein is CASSPTLYRESETQYF.

The chain has TRBV5-4 and TRBJ2-5, with D perhaps matching TRBD2 (6 bases). The germline V gene encodes CDR1 SGHNT and CDR2 YYREEE (reference sequence). V lost 2 bases to trimming and J lost 1 base, with 9 bases between them. CDR3 length: 14 residues. CDR3 amino acids: CASSLGGIQETQYF. The CDR3 DNA sequence: TGTGCCAGCAGCTTAGGAGGGATCCAAGAGACCCAGTACTTC.

The sample holds one count of this clone. J is TRBJ1-2 and V is TRBV7-9; TRBD1 agrees at 9 bases. V lost 1 base to trimming and J lost 4 bases; unmatched junction nucleotides: 4. The CDR3 is 15 residues long. CDR1 is SEHNR and CDR2 is FQNEAQ in the germline V gene (reference sequence). Written as DNA, the CDR3 is TGTGCCAGCAGCTTAGATGACAGGGGGATCTATGGCTACACCTTC. This codes for CASSLDDRGIYGYTF. Looking up the rest from reference TRBV7-9 and TRBJ1-2 gives the full variable domain: DTGVSQNPRHKITKRGQNVTFRCDPISEHNRLYWYRQTLGQGPEFLTYFQNEAQLEKSRLLSDRFSAERPKGSFSTLEIQRTEQGDSAMYLCASSLDDRGIYGYTFGSGTRLTVV.

This clone has only one observation. This chain uses TRBV11-3 with TRBJ2-2; D might be TRBD1 (5 bases). Trimming took 1 base from V and 4 from J, leaving 10 bases between them. The V gene's germline CDR1 is SGHNT and CDR2 YENEEA. CDR3 size: 15 residues. The DNA of the CDR3 is TGTGCCAGCAGCTTAGCAGGGTCGGGCACCGGGGAGCTGTTTTTT. Its protein product is CASSLAGSGTGELFF.

The chain joins TRBV19 to TRBJ2-7, with D possibly being TRBD2 (5 bases). From germline, CDR1 is LNHDA and CDR2 SQIVND (reference sequence). V gave up 2 bases and J gave up 6 bases, with 8 bases separating them. The CDR3 covers 12 residues. CDR3 loop: CASSILGGEQYF. The CDR3 DNA follows: TGTGCCAGTAGTATACTTGGAGGCGAGCAGTACTTC.

The V gene is TRBV5-1, the J gene TRBJ2-3, with 9 bases aligning to TRBD1. The CDR3 runs 17 residues. Germline trimming cut 4 bases from V and 1 base from J; bases unmatched to any gene: 10. Germline lookup yields CDR1 SGHRS and CDR2 YFSETQ. As DNA, the CDR3 is TGCGCCAGCAGCCCCTCCTGGACAGGGGCTGGCACAGATACGCAGTATTTT. As protein: CASSPSWTGAGTDTQYF.

This chain joins TRBV10-3 and TRBJ2-3; D is unclear. Germline loops: CDR1 ENHRY, CDR2 SYGVKD. The germline V and J ends were trimmed by 2 bases and 6 bases, with 3 bases remaining between them. CDR3 length equals 11 residues. CDR3 loop: CAISEEDTQYF. Written as DNA, the CDR3 is TGTGCCATCAGTGAGGAGGATACGCAGTATTTT.

The CDR3 is CASRDPRGHETGGAGQPQHF. The CDR3 DNA reads TGTGCCAGCAGGGATCCCCGTGGCCATGAGACAGGGGGCGCAGGTCAGCCCCAGCATTTT. The chain uses TRBV2 and TRBJ1-5, with 10 bases aligning to TRBD1. This CDR3 spans 20 amino acids. The V gene's germline CDR1 is SNHLY and CDR2 FYNNEI. Trimming at V came to 6 bases and at J to 6 bases, leaving 23 bases not matched to a gene.

This rearrangement joins TRBV27 to TRBJ1-2; TRBD1 matches 7 bases. V was pared by 4 bases and J by 3 bases, with 11 bases of the junction left unmatched. Germline V gene lookup returns CDR1 MNHEY and CDR2 SMNVEV (reference sequence). The CDR3 totals 16 residues. CDR3 region: CASSSHTGERYYGYTF. The CDR3 bases are TGTGCCAGCAGTTCTCATACAGGGGAGAGGTACTATGGCTACACCTTC.

The rearrangement uses TRBV7-2 and TRBJ2-5, with D perhaps matching TRBD2 (6 bases). The last part of the DNA fits TRBJ2-7 better; the J call may be wrong. This CDR3 comprises 15 residues. The germline CDR1 and CDR2 sequences are SGHTA and FQGNSA. CDR3 protein: CASSLQLSGWDEQYF. The DNA for the CDR3 is TGTGCCAGCAGCCTCCAATTAAGCGGGTGGGACGAGCAGTACTTC.

The V call is TRBV4-3, the J call TRBJ2-3, with TRBD2 identical over 8 bases. V was clipped by 1 base and J by 0 bases; unmatched bases: 6. Looked up from germline, CDR1 is LGHNA and CDR2 is YSLEER. The CDR3 covers 17 residues. DNA for the CDR3: TGCGCCAGCAGCCAAGTCTTCCAGCGGGGGAGCACAGATACGCAGTATTTT. As protein: CASSQVFQRGSTDTQYF.

The chain couples TRBV19 to TRBJ1-1; 8 nucleotides agree with TRBD1. This CDR3 region has 13 residues. V shed 4 bases, J shed 4 bases, and the junction held 2 bases outside the gene matches. Germline-derived CDR1 and CDR2 are LNHDA and SQIVND (reference sequence). The CDR3 DNA reads TGTGCCAGTAGTAGTACAGGGGGCACTGAAGCTTTCTTT. This gives the protein CASSSTGGTEAFF.

This chain joins TRBV4-3 and TRBJ2-7; 9 bases agree with TRBD1. There are 13 residues in the CDR3. V shed 3 bases and J 10 bases; nucleotides not matched to a gene: 7. The V gene's germline CDR1 is LGHNA and CDR2 YSLEER. DNA of the CDR3: TGCGCCAGCAGCCATCGGACAGGGGAGACACAGTACTTC. Translated: CASSHRTGETQYF.

This clone was picked up one time. The rearrangement links TRBV4-2 to TRBJ2-7; TRBD2 matches 7 bases. The V gene end was trimmed by 1 base and the J gene end by 2 bases; junction bases not matched to a gene: 17. Germline-derived CDR1 and CDR2 are LGHNA and YNFKEQ. CDR3 size: 19 residues. The chain's CDR3 is CASSQVYLGASGLTYEQYF. The CDR3 DNA reads as TGTGCCAGCAGCCAAGTTTACCTGGGAGCTAGCGGACTTACCTACGAGCAGTACTTC.

The chain couples TRBV20-1 to TRBJ1-2; no clear D. V was pared by 5 bases and J by 4 bases, with 8 bases between. This CDR3 region has 11 residues. Germline CDR1 and CDR2: DFQATT and SNEGSKA (reference sequence). CDR3 in amino acids: CSAGRGYGYTF. CDR3 in DNA: TGCAGTGCTGGGCGTGGCTATGGCTACACCTTC.

V and J are TRBV9 and TRBJ1-3, with TRBD1 matching 7 bases. V lost 4 bases and J lost 2; bases outside the gene matches: 6. The germline gives CDR1 SGDLS, CDR2 YYNGEE. This CDR3 has 15 residues. DNA for the CDR3: TGTGCCAGCAGCCCCAACACAGGGGCTGGAAACACCATATATTTT. Protein sequence: CASSPNTGAGNTIYF. The full variable domain, in which reference TRBV9 and TRBJ1-3 provide the parts outside the CDR3, is DSGVTQTPKHLITATGQRVTLRCSPRSGDLSVYWYQQSLDQGLQFLIQYYNGEERAKGNILERFSAQQFPDLHSELNLSSLELGDSALYFCASSPNTGAGNTIYFGEGSWLTVV.

The table lists this clone with a count of one. The chain has TRBV7-3 and TRBJ2-2; D call uncertain. The CDR3 extends over 14 amino acids. V was cut by 0 bases and J by 5 bases, with 7 bases left in between. Germline V gene sequence: CDR1 SGHTA, CDR2 FQGTGA. CDR3 amino acids: CASSLTGVTGELFF. The CDR3 bases are TGTGCCAGCAGCTTAACCGGAGTAACCGGGGAGCTGTTTTTT.

As for this clone: A read error may account for a junction end that differs from germline. Other DNA sequences in this sample translate to the same CDR3. This rearrangement joins TRBV19 to TRBJ1-6, with a possible D match to TRBD1 (6 bases). Germline CDR1 and CDR2: LNHDA and SQIVND (reference sequence). This CDR3 spans 16 amino acids. DNA for the CDR3: TGTGCCAGTAGCCTAACAGGGTACACCTATAATTCCCCCCTCCACTTT. This gives the protein CASSLTGYTYNSPLHF.

V gene TRBV2 combines with J gene TRBJ1-3, with a possible D match to TRBD1 (6 bases). This CDR3 contains 15 residues. Germline values: CDR1 SNHLY, CDR2 FYNNEI. Trimming took off 2 bases at V and 0 bases at J, with 8 bases between the two ends. The CDR3 region is CASSEQGLSGNTIYF. The DNA of the CDR3 is TGTGCCAGCAGTGAACAGGGGCTCTCTGGAAACACCATATATTTT.